The TCR beta chain described here comes from a study of cytomegalovirus exposure and HLA in healthy donors. Study conclusions and caveats: There were reportedly fewer N-insertions in an Asian-associated ancestry cluster than the roughly 670-donor mean, in a later analysis. When the data were analyzed later, several of the most significant clusters appeared to be linked to common viral pathogens. The study carried out a later analysis of TCR beta sequences. It associated approximately 17,000 of them with specific HLA alleles at a false discovery rate of 0.05. More than 150 TCR beta chains were listed as cytomegalovirus-associated.

This PCR relied on a set of 60 Vbeta primers and 13 Jbeta primers. The protocol was immunoSEQ multiplex PCR, while the TCRdb copy is restricted to in-frame clones and leaves out a portion. The table lists more than 150,000 clones, 84% of them singletons. Note on this clone: What it binds is not known.

Sequenced sample: PBMCs. The clonotype comes from a boy aged 10-17 years in good health and CMV-seronegative.

CDR3 sequence: CASSLWGQSPETQYF. As DNA, the CDR3 is TGTGCCAGTAGTCTATGGGGACAGTCTCCGGAGACCCAGTACTTC. This chain links TRBV19 with TRBJ2-5, with 7 bases aligning to TRBD1. The CDR3 totals 15 residues. V trimming: 5 bases; J trimming: 5 bases; junction bases outside the gene matches: 11. Germline V CDR1 and CDR2: LNHDA, SQIVND (reference sequence).